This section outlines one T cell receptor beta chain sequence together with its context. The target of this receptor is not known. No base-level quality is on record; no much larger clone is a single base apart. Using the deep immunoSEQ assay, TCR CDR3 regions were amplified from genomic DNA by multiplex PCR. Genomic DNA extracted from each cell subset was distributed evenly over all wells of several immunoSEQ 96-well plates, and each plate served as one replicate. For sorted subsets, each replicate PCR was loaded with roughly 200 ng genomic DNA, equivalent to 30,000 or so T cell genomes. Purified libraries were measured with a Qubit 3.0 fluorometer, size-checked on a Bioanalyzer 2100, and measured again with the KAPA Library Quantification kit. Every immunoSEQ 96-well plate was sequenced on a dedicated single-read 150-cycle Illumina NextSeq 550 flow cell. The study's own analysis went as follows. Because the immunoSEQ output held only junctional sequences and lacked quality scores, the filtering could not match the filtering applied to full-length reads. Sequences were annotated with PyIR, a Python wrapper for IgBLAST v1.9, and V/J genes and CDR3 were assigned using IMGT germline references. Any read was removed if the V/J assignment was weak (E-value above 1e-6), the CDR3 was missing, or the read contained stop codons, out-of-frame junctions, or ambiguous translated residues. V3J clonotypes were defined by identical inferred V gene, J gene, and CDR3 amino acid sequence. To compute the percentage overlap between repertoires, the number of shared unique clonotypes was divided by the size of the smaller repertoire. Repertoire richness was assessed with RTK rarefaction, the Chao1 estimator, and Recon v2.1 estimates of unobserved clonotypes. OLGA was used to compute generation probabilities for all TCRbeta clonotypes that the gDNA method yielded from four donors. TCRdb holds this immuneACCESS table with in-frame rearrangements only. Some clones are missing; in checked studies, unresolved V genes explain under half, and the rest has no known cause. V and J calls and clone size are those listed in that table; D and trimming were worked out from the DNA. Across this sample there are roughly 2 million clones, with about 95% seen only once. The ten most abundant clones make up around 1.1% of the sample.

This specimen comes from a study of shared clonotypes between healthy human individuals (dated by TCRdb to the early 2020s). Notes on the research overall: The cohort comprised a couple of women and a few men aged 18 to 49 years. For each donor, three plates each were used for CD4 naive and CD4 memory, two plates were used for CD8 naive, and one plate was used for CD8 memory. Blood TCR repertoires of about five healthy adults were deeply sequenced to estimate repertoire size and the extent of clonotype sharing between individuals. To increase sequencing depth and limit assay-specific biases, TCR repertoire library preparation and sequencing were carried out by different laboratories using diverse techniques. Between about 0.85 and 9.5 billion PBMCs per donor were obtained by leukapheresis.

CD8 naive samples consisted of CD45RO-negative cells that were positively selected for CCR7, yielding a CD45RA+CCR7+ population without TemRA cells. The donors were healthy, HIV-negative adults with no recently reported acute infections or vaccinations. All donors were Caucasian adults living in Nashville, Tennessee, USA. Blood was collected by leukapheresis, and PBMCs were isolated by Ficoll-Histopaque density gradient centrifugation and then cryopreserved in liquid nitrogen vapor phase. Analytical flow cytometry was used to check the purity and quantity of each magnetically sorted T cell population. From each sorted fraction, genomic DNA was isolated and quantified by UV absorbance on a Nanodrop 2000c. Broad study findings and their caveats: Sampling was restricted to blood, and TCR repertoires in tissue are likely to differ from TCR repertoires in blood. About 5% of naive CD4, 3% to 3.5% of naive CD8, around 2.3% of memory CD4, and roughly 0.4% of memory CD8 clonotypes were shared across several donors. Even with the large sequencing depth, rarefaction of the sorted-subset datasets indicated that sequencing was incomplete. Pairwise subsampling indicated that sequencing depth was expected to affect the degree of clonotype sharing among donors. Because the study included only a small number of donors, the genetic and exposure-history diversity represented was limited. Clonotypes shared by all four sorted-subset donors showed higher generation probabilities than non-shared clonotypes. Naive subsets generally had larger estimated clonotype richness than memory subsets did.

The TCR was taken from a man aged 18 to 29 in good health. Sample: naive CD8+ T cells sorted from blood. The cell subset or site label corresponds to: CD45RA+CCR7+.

The sequenced DNA is TGCGCCAGCAGCCGATATAGGGAGTCAACTAATGAAAAACTGTTTTTT. Its product reads: CASSRYRESTNEKLFF. The rearrangement combines TRBV5-1 with TRBJ1-4, with no reliable assignment of the D segment. As encoded in the germline V gene, CDR1 is SGHRS while CDR2 is YFSETQ. The CDR3 spans 16 residues, from the cysteine through the phenylalanine. Only CDR3 DNA is held: 48 bases, read in frame from base 1. V is shortened by 4 bases, J by 0 bases, and the region joining them spans 13 bases.